Sequencing of this T cell receptor (beta chain) was carried out in a study of cytomegalovirus exposure and HLA in healthy donors listed by TCRdb under 2017. Concerning the study at large: An earlier analysis of 587 of the donors reported around 280 Gb of sequence data and 117 million unique TCR beta sequences obtained from some 170 million T cells. An early release that covered about 600 HLA-typed donors contained around 330 gigabases of sequencing data and tens of millions of unique TCR sequences. Of the 300 to 500 genotyped donors, less than 85% were placed in the genetic ancestry cluster associated with self-reported Caucasian donors. The study aimed to test whether signatures of past pathogen exposure could be identified by cataloging public T cell receptors. The T cell repertoires of 666 subjects were profiled by immunosequencing and related to cytomegalovirus serostatus. Besides the first cohort of some 670 subjects, a separate validation cohort made up of over 95 different subjects was used. High-throughput TCR immunosequencing, statistical association of individual TCRs with disease status, and machine learning were combined to predict cytomegalovirus infection status. In a later analysis, previously published TCR beta repertoires from several hundred donors were re-analyzed and high-resolution HLA genotyping was added so that TCR occurrence patterns could be studied. In the later analysis, no new phenotypic data were used to find candidate immune exposures; instead, reliance was placed on TCR beta sequences and their occurrence across donors. In an earlier analysis of a few hundred of the donors, high-throughput TCR beta sequencing was used to judge whether each TCR beta V gene segment behaved as functional or pseudogenic. Donor age, sex, ethnicity and CMV serostatus were compiled together with the repertoire data. A later genetic analysis used genome-wide SNP genotypes for about 55% of the 666 donors, treating that subset as a discovery cohort. All discovery cohort repertoires had been generated on a single sequencing platform. Class I and class II HLA loci were covered by the typing at four-digit resolution. The number of typed donors differed by locus: roughly 629-630 for A, B, C, DRB1 and DQB1; 500 to 550 for DQA1; about 600 for DPA1; and 400 to 480 for DPB1. A few DR-DQ haplotypes were treated as single units for association and clustering because of strong linkage in the cohort. Across 398 genotyped donors of the cohort, an average of roughly 250,000 unique TCR beta nucleotide sequences per donor were sequenced, and 15% to 20% of those sequences were non-productive.

What the study reported, not specific to this receptor: A total of 164 TCR beta chains were listed by the study as associated with cytomegalovirus. Because counts were too low, fewer than 20 rarely observed V segments, including chromosome 9 orphons, were excluded from the earlier analysis of under 650 of the donors. In a later analysis, the rate of TCR association differed among HLA loci, with DRB1 alleles having the most associated TCRs and HLA-C alleles having the fewest. Because some donors lacked HLA typing at each locus, the association tests relied only on the typed subset. Strong co-occurrence of HLA alleles, especially DR and DQ, made assigning TCR associations to individual alleles difficult. The authors suggested that the approach could potentially be extended to other disease states and immunological phenotypes. In vitro tests confirmed that a few of the cytomegalovirus-associated TCR beta chains recognize cytomegalovirus antigens. A further reported finding was that TCR beta sequences accurately predicted the HLA-A and HLA-B alleles for most subjects in the first cohort. A later genetic analysis reported fewer N-insertions in productive TCRs among donors in an Asian-associated ancestry cluster than the 666-donor mean. Only TCR beta chains were sequenced in this cohort, and the absence of alpha or paired-chain data limited detectable features. Some IMGT-functional V segments, including TRBV6-2 and TRBV6-3, could not be told apart with the 87-base-pair reads, so those segments were excluded. A cluster of highly shared sequence variants was judged likely to be a technical artifact of the sequencing pipeline. Presence/absence analyses assumed roughly uniform sequencing depth across donors, an assumption that may not hold. In a later analysis, several top co-occurrence clusters were reported to appear linked to parvovirus B19, influenza, CMV and Epstein-Barr virus. Linkage disequilibrium might explain the correlated functional status among segregating V segments, but an unknown experimental factor could not be excluded. Most TCR sequences were seen in very few donors, while some public TCRs were found in many individuals. Cytomegalovirus status was reported to be diagnosed by the classifier with high specificity and sensitivity in both the original and validation cohorts. Specific HLA alleles were associated with around 18,000 TCR beta sequences at a false discovery rate of 0.05 in a later analysis. Immune exposure information for the cohort was limited to CMV serostatus. V-gene and J-gene trimming of TCR beta chains was associated with a missense DCLRE1C variant in a later genetic analysis, and the association was replicated in an independent cohort. Broadly in line with IMGT annotations, most TCR beta V segments showed up in productive rearrangements about 90% or about 30% of the time in an earlier analysis of about 500 of the donors. In a later analysis, most CMV-associated TCR beta chains were found to appear HLA-restricted, with HLA associations seemingly driven largely by CMV exposure. A later analysis found that HLA-associated TCR beta chains were more clonally expanded and had lower generation probabilities than equally common non-associated chains.

The library relied on the immunoSEQ multiplex PCR assay. The multiplex PCR relied on a mix of 60 forward primers for TCR Vbeta segments and 13 reverse primers for TCR Jbeta segments. A multiplex PCR assay on genomic DNA amplified the CDR3 region of rearranged TCR beta genes. On the Illumina HiSeq System, the amplified TCR beta libraries were sequenced as 87-base-pair reads. In the original analysis: Across the roughly 600 repertoires, a later analysis counted 60 million to 90 million unique TCR beta chains, approximately 10 million of which were shared by at least two donors. Raw reads were error-corrected and collapsed into unique sequences with a nearest-neighbor algorithm that merged closely related sequences to remove PCR and sequencing errors. V, D and J gene segments were assigned by aligning CDR3 sequences to IMGT reference sequences. For a sequence to be retained, at least a six-nucleotide match to both a V gene segment and a J gene segment was required. A rearrangement counted as productive if the CDR3 had no stop codons and remained in frame with V and J, and every other rearrangement counted as non-productive. CDR3 was defined by IMGT convention, running from the second conserved V-encoded cysteine to the conserved J-encoded phenylalanine. The earlier analysis of more than 450 of the donors excluded sequences that lacked an unambiguous match to a single V gene segment. An earlier analysis of 500 to 600 of the donors classified V segments as functional when productive rearrangements were above 56.7% and as segregating when the standard deviation between donors was above 5%. A statistical classification framework was built for diagnosing cytomegalovirus status from the catalog of TCR beta chain sequences. In a later analysis, TCR nucleotide sequences were compared against IMGT/GENE-DB human TR gene sequences so that V and J genes could be assigned. Using the TCRdist pipeline, a later analysis assigned CDR3 sequences along with most-parsimonious VDJ recombination scenarios. In a later analysis, each TCR beta chain was defined by its CDR3 amino acid sequence together with its V-gene family, and reads lacking a unique V-gene family were excluded. In a later analysis, 450 to 600 highly shared, low-generation-probability nucleotide sequences were removed to address suspected cross-contamination and a sequencing artifact. A later analysis calculated a clonal expansion index for each public chain from normalized within-repertoire ranks of inferred template counts. A later analysis computed generation probabilities with a VDJ recombination model fitted to out-of-frame rearrangements, and checked the results against IGoR. A later analysis scored TCR-TCR, TCR-HLA and TCR-CMV co-occurrence with hypergeometric tests, applying a repertoire-size bias correction to TCR pairs. In a later analysis, false discovery rates were estimated by permuting HLA or CMV assignments 20 times. A later analysis grouped co-occurring TCRs with DBSCAN, adding TCRdist sequence similarity when clustering within HLA-allele-positive subsets. For co-occurrence clustering, repertoires with fewer than 30,000 or more than 120,000 public chains were excluded, along with several repertoires with anomalous nucleotide sharing. The source is immuneACCESS, and TCRdb retained only in-frame sequences with V and J called. Part of the clones is not carried over; for the studies checked, unresolved V genes explain less than half of this, and the remainder is unexplained. Clone size and the V and J calls come from that table; the DNA yielded D and trimming. A total of 180,000 or so clones appear in this sample, nearly 80% of them only once. More than 12% of the sample lies in the top ten.

The cohort comprised 550 to 700 healthy bone marrow donors. At the time of sampling, all cohort members were nominally healthy, though unrecorded immune exposures were likely present. The donor tested CMV seropositive, placing the donor among the 289 seropositive members of the cohort. Every donor gave a peripheral blood sample, and the peripheral blood mononuclear cells from that sample were used for TCR beta sequencing. Genomic DNA extraction from the blood cell samples was performed with the Qiagen DNeasy Blood Extraction Kit. As to this clone: What antigen it recognizes has not been identified. Base qualities are not recorded, but no much larger clone differs from it by a single base.

Spanning cysteine to phenylalanine, the CDR3 consists of 16 amino acids. The retained sequence is limited to the CDR3, 48 bases, with the frame set at the first base. CDR1 is given as MNHEY and CDR2 as SMNVEV, both from the germline V gene (reference sequence). Compared with germline, V lacks 1 base and J lacks 16 bases; bases without a gene match: 15. The sequence came from a man aged 50-60 years in good health and CMV-seropositive. This chain is built from TRBV27 and TRBJ2-1, with 11 bases matching TRBD1. Sequenced material: PBMCs. CDR3 region: CASSLFPGQGAGSSFF. The nucleotide sequence is given as TGTGCCAGCAGTTTATTTCCCGGACAGGGGGCGGGATCTTCATTCTTC.